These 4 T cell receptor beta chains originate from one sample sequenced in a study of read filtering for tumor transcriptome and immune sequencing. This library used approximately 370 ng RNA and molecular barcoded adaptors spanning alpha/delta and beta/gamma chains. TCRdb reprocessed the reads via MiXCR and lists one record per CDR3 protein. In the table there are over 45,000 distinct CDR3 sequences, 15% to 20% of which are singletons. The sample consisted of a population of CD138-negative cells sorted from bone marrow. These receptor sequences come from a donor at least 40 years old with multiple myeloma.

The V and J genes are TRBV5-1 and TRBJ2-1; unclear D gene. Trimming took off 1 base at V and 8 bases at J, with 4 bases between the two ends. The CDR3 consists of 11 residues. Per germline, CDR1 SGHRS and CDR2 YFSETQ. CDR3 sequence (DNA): TGCGCCAGCAGCTTGAGTTATGAGCAGTTCTTC. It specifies CASSLSYEQFF. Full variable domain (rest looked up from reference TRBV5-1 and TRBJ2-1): KAGVTQTPRYLIKTRGQQVTLSCSPISGHRSVSWYQQTPGQGLQFLFEYFSETQRNKGNFPGRFSGRQFSNSRSEMNVSTLELGDSALYLCASSLSYEQFFGPGTRLTVL.

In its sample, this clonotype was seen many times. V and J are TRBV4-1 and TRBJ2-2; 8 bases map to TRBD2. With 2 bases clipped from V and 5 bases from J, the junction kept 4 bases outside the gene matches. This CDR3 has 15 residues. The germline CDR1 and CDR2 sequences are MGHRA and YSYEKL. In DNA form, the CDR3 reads TGCGCCAGCAGCCAACCGGGACTAGAAACCGGGGAGCTGTTTTTT. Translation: CASSQPGLETGELFF.

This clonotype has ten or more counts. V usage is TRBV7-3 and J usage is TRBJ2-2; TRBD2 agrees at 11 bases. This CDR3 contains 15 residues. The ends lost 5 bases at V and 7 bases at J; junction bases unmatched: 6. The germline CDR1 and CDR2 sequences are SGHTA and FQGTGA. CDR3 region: CASSPYTSGGGELFF. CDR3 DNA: TGTGCCAGCAGCCCCTATACTAGCGGGGGCGGGGAGCTGTTTTTT.

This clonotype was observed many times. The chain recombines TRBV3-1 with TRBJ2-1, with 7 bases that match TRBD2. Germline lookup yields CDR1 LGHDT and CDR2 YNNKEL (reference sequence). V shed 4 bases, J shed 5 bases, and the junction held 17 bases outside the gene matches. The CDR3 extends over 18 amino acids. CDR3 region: CASSPVLQVGGSHNEQFF. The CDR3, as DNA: TGTGCCAGCAGCCCCGTTCTCCAGGTGGGCGGGAGCCACAATGAGCAGTTCTTC.